The T cell receptor beta chain under discussion was sequenced for a study of molecular identifiers for immune sequencing clone quantification. Every naive CD8 library was made from between roughly 17,000 and 1,100,000 sorted cells with 10%, 30% or 50% RNA. This clonotype came up a few times. TCRdb passed the PCR reads through MiXCR, listing each CDR3 protein once. The data show some 680,000 distinct CDR3 sequences, roughly 27% seen once. This CDR3 is 14 amino acids long. In germline, CDR1 is SGHVS, CDR2 FNYEAQ. Trimming took off 4 bases at V and 8 bases at J, with 15 bases between the two ends. The TCR sequence derives from a human donor in good health. Some libraries in this study had Jurkat cell RNA spiked in. V usage is TRBV7-6 and J usage is TRBJ2-1; possibly TRBD2 for D (5 bases). The sample taken for sequencing was naive CD8+ T cells from blood, with Jurkat cell RNA spiked in. Subset of the sample: FACS-sorted CD8+CD4-CCR7+CD45RA+ naive T cells. The CDR3 coding sequence is TGTGCCAGCAGCTCCCCGGACTGGCACCATGAGCAGTTCTTC. Translating gives CASSSPDWHHEQFF.